These 19 T cell receptor beta chains share one sample of origin, sequenced in a study of cytomegalovirus exposure and HLA in healthy donors. The primer mix had 60 Vbeta and 13 Jbeta primers. Profiling relied on immunoSEQ multiplex PCR, and the TCRdb table lists in-frame clones only, not all of them. The table includes 95,000 to 110,000 clones, approximately 79% detected once. Sequencing was performed on PBMCs. The source is a man aged 18 to 30 in good health and CMV-seronegative.

The chain is built from TRBV5-5 and TRBJ1-6, with 7 bases lining up with TRBD1. V trimming: 2 bases; J trimming: 5 bases; junction bases outside the gene matches: 4. CDR3 length equals 15 residues. The V gene's germline CDR1 is SGHKS and CDR2 YYEKEE (reference sequence). DNA of the CDR3: TGTGCCAGCAGCTTCGAGGGGGCTAATAATTCACCCCTCCACTTT. This encodes CASSFEGANNSPLHF. The variable domain in full, completed from reference TRBV5-5 and TRBJ1-6, reads DAGVTQSPTHLIKTRGQQVTLRCSPISGHKSVSWYQQVLGQGPQFIFQYYEKEERGRGNFPDRFSARQFPNYSSELNVNALLLGDSALYLCASSFEGANNSPLHFGNGTRLTVT.

This rearrangement joins TRBV10-3 to TRBJ1-6, with D perhaps TRBD1 (6 bases). Germline V lookup: CDR1 ENHRY, CDR2 SYGVKD. The CDR3 length is 19 residues. V lost 2 bases, J lost 0 bases, and 17 bases lay in between. For the CDR3, the DNA is TGTGCCATCAGTGAGGGCAGGGGTGGGGCGAGCTCCTATAATTCACCCCTCCACTTT. It translates to CAISEGRGGASSYNSPLHF.

V usage is TRBV6-5 and J usage is TRBJ2-1; 9 bases align to TRBD2. CDR3 length: 16 residues. Germline loops: CDR1 MNHEY, CDR2 SVGAGI. With 2 bases clipped from V and 4 bases from J, the junction kept 6 bases outside the gene matches. DNA for the CDR3: TGTGCCAGCAGTTACATGGCGGGGGGGCCGTACAATGAGCAGTTCTTC. Translating it yields CASSYMAGGPYNEQFF.

This chain links TRBV2 with TRBJ1-5; D is ambiguous. Trimming pared 3 bases from V and 6 bases from J, leaving 9 bases between. Germline V CDR1 and CDR2: SNHLY, FYNNEI. CDR3 length equals 13 residues. In DNA, the CDR3 is TGTGCCAGCAGTGAGACCGGGTTTCAGCCCCAGCATTTT. This codes for CASSETGFQPQHF.

This sequence joins TRBV27 and TRBJ1-5; D is undetermined. CDR3 size: 14 residues. The germline V gene encodes CDR1 MNHEY and CDR2 SMNVEV (reference sequence). V was trimmed by 3 bases and J by 5 bases, leaving 11 bases between them. The CDR3 region has the DNA TGTGCCAGCAGTTTCTCGCGGAATTATCAGCCCCAGCATTTT. It encodes CASSFSRNYQPQHF.

This clone has only one observation. The chain combines TRBV7-8 with TRBJ2-7; D not certain. The V gene lost 6 bases and the J gene lost 3 bases, with 18 bases spanning the gap. This CDR3 contains 15 residues. In germline, CDR1 is SGHVS, CDR2 FQNEAQ. The CDR3 loop reads CASRVSRQVGYEQYF. Here the CDR3 DNA reads TGTGCCAGCAGGGTCAGCAGGCAAGTAGGCTACGAGCAGTACTTC.

In its sample, this clone was seen once. The chain couples TRBV5-1 to TRBJ2-2, with D perhaps TRBD2 (5 bases). Germline CDR1 reads SGHRS; CDR2 reads YFSETQ. Trimming took off 4 bases at V and 0 bases at J, with 10 bases between the two ends. The CDR3 extends over 15 amino acids. The CDR3 here is CASSQGSANTGELFF. Written as DNA, the CDR3 is TGCGCCAGCAGCCAAGGGAGCGCGAACACCGGGGAGCTGTTTTTT.

J is TRBJ1-3 and V is TRBV9, with 7 bases identical to TRBD1. With 3 bases clipped from V and 4 bases from J, the junction kept 1 base outside the gene matches. The germline gives CDR1 SGDLS, CDR2 YYNGEE. The CDR3 loop spans 13 amino acids. The CDR3 DNA reads as TGTGCCAGCAGCGGGACAGGAGGAAACACCATATATTTT. This encodes CASSGTGGNTIYF.

The chain links TRBV5-1 to TRBJ2-7; tentatively, D is TRBD1 (7 bases). The CDR3 totals 14 residues. CDR1 and CDR2 (germline): SGHRS, YFSETQ. V was clipped by 5 bases and J by 4 bases, with 16 bases between them. CDR3: CASREGTADYEQYF. CDR3 in DNA: TGCGCCAGCAGGGAGGGGACAGCTGATTACGAGCAGTACTTC.

This clone was seen more than once but under ten times. This rearrangement joins TRBV27 to TRBJ1-1; unclear D gene. V dropped 7 bases and J dropped 1 base, with 10 bases sitting between them. The CDR3 has 13 residues. The germline gives CDR1 MNHEY, CDR2 SMNVEV (reference sequence). CDR3 nucleotide sequence: TGTGCCAGCAAGCCGGGGTGGAACACTGAAGCTTTCTTT. Translating it yields CASKPGWNTEAFF.

The chain recombines TRBV29-1 with TRBJ1-2; the match to TRBD1 covers 8 bases. The CDR3 sequence is 14 residues long. Per germline, CDR1 SQVTM and CDR2 ANQGSEA. After removal of 7 bases from V and 7 bases from J, the junction contained 14 bases not matched to a gene. In DNA form, the CDR3 reads TGCAGCGCAGCGGTGACGACAGGGGTTGGTGGCTACACCTTC. Translated: CSAAVTTGVGGYTF.

V usage is TRBV27 and J usage is TRBJ1-5; 9 bases are shared with TRBD1. This CDR3 contains 17 residues. Germline CDR1 reads MNHEY; CDR2 reads SMNVEV (reference sequence). With V trimmed by 3 bases and J by 6 bases, 12 bases remained unmatched. The CDR3 nucleotides read TGTGCCAGCAGTTTTCTAGGGACAGGGTTACTCGTTCAGCCCCAGCATTTT. Its protein product is CASSFLGTGLLVQPQHF.

This clone has a handful of counts. The chain employs TRBV7-7 and TRBJ2-7; 9 bases map to TRBD1. V dropped 5 bases and J dropped 1; count of bases not matched to a gene: 3. CDR1 and CDR2 (germline): SSHAT, FNYEAQ (reference sequence). This CDR3 is built from 14 residues. This chain's CDR3 is CASSPGTGSYEQYF. The CDR3 DNA sequence: TGTGCCAGCAGCCCCGGGACAGGGTCCTACGAGCAGTACTTC. Filled out from reference TRBV7-7 and TRBJ2-7, the complete variable domain reads GAGVSQSPRYKVTKRGQDVTLRCDPISSHATLYWYQQALGQGPEFLTYFNYEAQPDKSGLPSDRFSAERPEGSISTLTIQRTEQRDSAMYRCASSPGTGSYEQYFGPGTRLTVT.

The chain uses TRBV7-8 and TRBJ2-3; 8 nucleotides agree with TRBD2. This CDR3 has 17 residues. The V segment lost 3 bases and the J segment 1 base; nucleotides outside the gene matches: 9. Per the germline V gene, CDR1 is SGHVS and CDR2 is FQNEAQ. CDR3 sequence (DNA): TGTGCCAGCAGCTTTCGGCGGGCTAGCGGGCGCACAGATACGCAGTATTTT. Its protein product is CASSFRRASGRTDTQYF.

This chain links TRBV6-5 with TRBJ2-1; 11 bases line up with TRBD2. V shed 2 bases, J shed 8 bases, and the junction held 8 bases outside the gene matches. Germline loops: CDR1 MNHEY, CDR2 SVGAGI. The CDR3 has 16 amino acids. The CDR3 sequence is CASSYPSGGPLDEQFF. Here the CDR3 DNA reads TGTGCCAGCAGTTACCCTAGCGGGGGGCCTCTAGATGAGCAGTTCTTC.

This clone was seen once. The chain combines TRBV7-8 with TRBJ2-1, with 8 bases that match TRBD2. In germline, CDR1 is SGHVS, CDR2 FQNEAQ. The CDR3 length is 16 residues. V dropped 3 bases and J dropped 3; count of bases not matched to a gene: 7. For the CDR3, the DNA is TGTGCCAGCAGCTTGACGCGGGGGGTTGTCTACAATGAGCAGTTCTTC. Amino acid sequence: CASSLTRGVVYNEQFF.

This clone was found a few times. The chain uses TRBV6-5 and TRBJ1-1; weak D call: TRBD1 (6 bases). Deletions cut 0 bases from V and 7 bases from J, with 12 bases between. CDR1 is MNHEY and CDR2 is SVGAGI in the germline V gene. The CDR3 runs 14 residues. The CDR3 protein is CASSYSGGRVEAFF. CDR3 in DNA: TGTGCCAGCAGTTACTCGGGGGGGCGCGTTGAAGCTTTCTTT.

This clone was observed a single time. The gene calls are TRBV7-9 and TRBJ2-7; tentative D call: TRBD2 (5 bases). The V gene lost 10 bases and the J gene lost 0 bases, with 10 bases spanning the gap. Per the germline V gene, CDR1 is SEHNR and CDR2 is FQNEAQ (reference sequence). The CDR3 has 12 amino acids. The CDR3 sequence is CATRGISYEQYF. DNA for the CDR3: TGTGCCACCCGAGGGATCTCCTACGAGCAGTACTTC.

V gene TRBV6-4 combines with J gene TRBJ2-2; D is uncertain. V was cut by 6 bases and J by 0 bases, with 8 bases left in between. Germline-derived CDR1 and CDR2 are MRHNA and SNTAGT. This CDR3 is built from 14 residues. CDR3 protein: CASSRYANTGELFF. In nucleotides, the CDR3 is TGTGCCAGCAGCCGGTACGCGAACACCGGGGAGCTGTTTTTT.